This TCR beta chain comes out of a study of response to subunit inactivated influenza vaccine (dated by TCRdb to the late 2010s). Concerning the study at large: Deep quantitative profiling of the T cell receptor repertoire was used in the study to follow responses to a trivalent subunit inactivated influenza vaccine. Study-wide conclusions, independent of this receptor: According to the authors, only a limited number of new T cells may be recruited by each seasonal influenza vaccination.

This clonotype has a handful of counts. No cognate antigen has been identified for it. No much larger clone is present one base from it, and per-base qualities are unavailable. To prepare the library, RT-PCR was applied. Sequencing was carried out with an Illumina HiSeq 2500. The public reads were reprocessed in TCRdb via fastp at Q25 and MiXCR, keeping in-frame beta chains. Rows matching on CDR3 protein sequence are summarized as one entry with the most common DNA and genes. The sample yields roughly 150,000 distinct CDR3 sequences; about 11% were counted once. The ten largest clones add up to 12% of the sample. What the time point label conveys for this sample: 45 days after influenza vaccine administration. Sample: non-naive T cells sorted from PBMCs, taken around seven weeks after vaccination. Reading the label with the study, this specimen's cell subset or site is: memory T cell fraction. The TCR sequence derives from a man aged 50 to 59 who received an inactivated influenza vaccine. Donor details come from another sample of the same person, matched by shared clones.

The CDR3 reads CASKPGQGRNQPQHF. DNA sequence: TGTGCCAGCAAACCGGGACAGGGTCGGAATCAGCCCCAGCATTTT. The chain is assembled from TRBV27 and TRBJ1-5; 9 bases in between match TRBD1. For CDR1 and CDR2, the germline V gene (reference sequence) lists MNHEY and SMNVEV. The CDR3 starts with the cysteine, ends with the phenylalanine, and has 15 residues. The sequence is cut down to CDR3 DNA, 45 bases in frame from base 1. Ends trimmed: V by 7 bases, J by 4 bases; bases unmatched to a gene: 8.